Listed below are T cell receptor beta chains from one sample, sequenced in a study of blood T cell repertoires in COVID-19. Sequenced by immunoSEQ multiplex PCR; TCRdb stores in-frame clones only, minus some. The sample records about 250,000 clones, 75% to 90% being singletons. The sequenced sample was peripheral blood. The receptors were sampled from a woman in her thirties or forties who had recovered from COVID-19. CDR3s include the opening cysteine and the closing phenylalanine or tryptophan. The D gene is left open where the match is weak. Some rows have no size entry. The others give once, few or many, or a class for an expanded clone.

TRBD2	TRBV5-4	-	TRBJ2-2	TGTGCCAGCAGCTTGGATCCGGGGGGGCCAGTATCAGCCGGGGAGCTGTTTTTT	CASSLDPGGPVSAGELFF
TRBD2	TRBV14	-	TRBJ2-2	TGTGCCAGCAGCCAAGAAGAAAGCCTATTAGCGGGGTCCGGGGAGCTGTTTTTT	CASSQEESLLAGSGELFF
TRBD2	TRBV5-6	-	TRBJ2-7	TGTGCCAGCAGCTTCCGAGGACTAGCCCCAACCTACGAGCAGTACTTC	CASSFRGLAPTYEQYF
-	TRBV18	-	TRBJ2-3	TGTGCCAGCTCACGACCGGGACTGACAGATACGCAGTATTTT	CASSRPGLTDTQYF
-	TRBV5-4	once	TRBJ2-7	TGTGCCAGCAGCTTTTCAGGGGTCCACGAGCAGTACTTC	CASSFSGVHEQYF
-	TRBV7-2	-	TRBJ2-4	TGTGCCAGCAGCTTAGGGGCGAAAGCCAAAAACATTCAGTACTTC	CASSLGAKAKNIQYF
-	TRBV18	-	TRBJ2-5	TGTGCCAGCTCACCACTGGGGGCGGAGACCCAGTACTTC	CASSPLGAETQYF
TRBD1	TRBV10-3	-	TRBJ1-6	TGTGCCATACAGGGGAATAATTCACCCCTCCACTTT	CAIQGNNSPLHF
-	TRBV5-1	-	TRBJ2-3	TGCGCCAGCAGCTTGGAACCCACAGGAGTCACAGATACGCAGTATTTT	CASSLEPTGVTDTQYF
-	TRBV7-2	-	TRBJ2-3	TGTGCCAGCAGCGTAACCAGGGGCCCAGATACGCAGTATTTT	CASSVTRGPDTQYF
TRBD1	TRBV7-9	few	TRBJ1-2	TGTGCCAGCAGCACACCGGGACAGGGGGTACCCTACACCTTC	CASSTPGQGVPYTF
TRBD1	TRBV5-1	-	TRBJ2-2	TGCGCCAGCAGGGGGACAGGGGTGACCGGGGAGCTGTTTTTT	CASRGTGVTGELFF
-	TRBV19	-	TRBJ1-2	TGTGCCAGTAGTATCTCGGGAAGAGATGGCTACACCTTC	CASSISGRDGYTF
TRBD1	TRBV25-1	-	TRBJ1-2	TGTGCCAGCAGTCCCCTAAGGCCGCAGGGGGTTTATGGCTACACCTTC	CASSPLRPQGVYGYTF
-	TRBV6-5	-	TRBJ1-5	TGTGCCAGCAGTCGACAGCAGTATGGGAATCAGCCCCAGCATTTT	CASSRQQYGNQPQHF
-	TRBV4-1	once	TRBJ1-5	TGCGCCAGCAGCCCCAGAGGACAGAGCCAGCCCCAGCATTTT	CASSPRGQSQPQHF
-	TRBV6-5	-	TRBJ1-5	TGTGCCAGCATTTTTATGGCAGGAACTCAGCCCCAGCATTTT	CASIFMAGTQPQHF
-	TRBV7-9	-	TRBJ1-1	TGTGCCAGCAGCACACAGATGAACACTGAAGCTTTCTTT	CASSTQMNTEAFF
TRBD1	TRBV14	-	TRBJ1-2	TGTGCCAGCAGCAGATTCCAGGGGGCGAAAGGCTACACCTTC	CASSRFQGAKGYTF
TRBD1	TRBV4-1	-	TRBJ1-3	TGCGCCAGCAGCCAAGTTCAGGGGGCCGGGGGCGGAAACACCATATATTTT	CASSQVQGAGGGNTIYF
-	TRBV9	-	TRBJ1-2	TGTGCCAGCAGCGGCACGGATGGCTACACCTTC	CASSGTDGYTF
-	TRBV19	-	TRBJ1-4	TGTGCCAGTAGTGTTCAGGTGCAGGAAAAACTGTTTTTT	CASSVQVQEKLFF
-	TRBV14	-	TRBJ1-2	TGTGCCAGCAGCTTTGGGCAGGGGCCTTCTAACTATGGCTACACCTTC	CASSFGQGPSNYGYTF
-	TRBV5-5	-	TRBJ1-5	TGTGCCAGCAGCTCTCGGGGTTATAGCAATCAGCCCCAGCATTTT	CASSSRGYSNQPQHF
-	TRBV23-1	-	TRBJ2-3	TGCGCCAGCAGTCCTGGAAGAAAAGTGAGGAAGACAGATACGCAGTATTTT	CASSPGRKVRKTDTQYF
-	TRBV7-2	-	TRBJ1-6	TGTGCCATCCTCACCCGGGGGTATAATTCACCCCTCCACTTT	CAILTRGYNSPLHF
TRBD1	TRBV5-1	-	TRBJ2-2	TGCGCCAGCAGCCCGACAGGGAAGGGGGACGGGGAGCTGTTTTTT	CASSPTGKGDGELFF
-	TRBV7-2	few	TRBJ1-1	TGTGCCAGCAGCTTTACCCAGGTGTTTGAAGCTTTCTTT	CASSFTQVFEAFF
TRBD2	TRBV11-3	-	TRBJ2-2	TGTGCCAGCAGACGGACTAGCGGGGGGTCCGGGGAGCTGTTTTTT	CASRRTSGGSGELFF
-	TRBV10-3	-	TRBJ1-3	TGTGCCATCAACCCGGACAGCTCTGGAAACACCATATATTTT	CAINPDSSGNTIYF
-	TRBV7-2	-	TRBJ2-7	TGTGCCAGCAGCTTAGGGGGGCGCATCTATGACGAGCAGTACTTC	CASSLGGRIYDEQYF
TRBD1	TRBV5-6	-	TRBJ1-6	TGTGCCAGCAGCTTGACAGGGGTAGAGTTCGATTCACCCCTCCACTTT	CASSLTGVEFDSPLHF
-	TRBV3-1/TRBV3-2	-	TRBJ2-5	TGTGCCATCTCTCAAGGGCAGGGCCAAGAGACCCAGTACTTC	CAISQGQGQETQYF
TRBD1	TRBV29-1	once	TRBJ2-1	TGCAGCGCCCGGATGGGACAGGTGGACAATGAGCAGTTCTTC	CSARMGQVDNEQFF
TRBD1	TRBV13	-	TRBJ2-7	TGTGCCAGCAGCTTCCGACAGGGTTCCCACGAGCAGTACTTC	CASSFRQGSHEQYF
-	TRBV2	-	TRBJ1-2	TGTGCCAGCAGTGGACAGAACTATGGCTACACCTTC	CASSGQNYGYTF
-	TRBV5-1	-	TRBJ1-2	TGCGCCTCGGGAGGAGAGGGCTACACCTTC	CASGGEGYTF
-	TRBV5-1	once	TRBJ2-2	TGCGCCAGCAGCTTGGTGGGGGCCACCGGGGAGCTGTTTTTT	CASSLVGATGELFF
TRBD2	TRBV6-5	once	TRBJ2-5	TGTGCCAGCAGTTCGACTAGCGGGGGGGCGGAGACCCAGTACTTC	CASSSTSGGAETQYF
-	TRBV10-1	-	TRBJ1-5	TGCGCCAGCAGTGATGTAGGACACCCCCAGCCCCAGCATTTT	CASSDVGHPQPQHF
-	TRBV4-1	-	TRBJ1-5	TGCGCCAGCAGCCAAGTAGGGGCAGGGCATCAGCCCCAGCATTTT	CASSQVGAGHQPQHF